This TCR beta chain was captured in a study of blood T cell repertoires in COVID-19. Overall study: T cells, B-cell-depleted T cells, or PBMCs provided the cDNA or gDNA that served as material.

V was shortened by 3 bases and J by 2 bases, with 8 bases between the two germline ends. The V gene's germline CDR1 is SGHVS and CDR2 FNYEAQ. This CDR3 region has 14 residues. Original processing methods: Estimates of nucleated cell counts were drawn from the amplification of reference gene primers. Measured with immunoSEQ multiplex PCR; TCRdb has only the in-frame clones, and not every one. V, J and clone size reflect that table, while D and trimming were determined from the DNA. This sample has roughly 280,000 clones; 83% occur once, and the top ten carry roughly 4.5%. The sequenced sample consisted of peripheral blood. The rearrangement joins TRBV7-6 to TRBJ1-3; D not certain. The receptor comes from a man aged 60 to 75 who had recovered from COVID-19. Here the CDR3 reads CASSFGQTGNTIYF. In DNA form, the CDR3 reads TGTGCCAGCAGCTTCGGTCAAACTGGAAACACCATATATTTT.